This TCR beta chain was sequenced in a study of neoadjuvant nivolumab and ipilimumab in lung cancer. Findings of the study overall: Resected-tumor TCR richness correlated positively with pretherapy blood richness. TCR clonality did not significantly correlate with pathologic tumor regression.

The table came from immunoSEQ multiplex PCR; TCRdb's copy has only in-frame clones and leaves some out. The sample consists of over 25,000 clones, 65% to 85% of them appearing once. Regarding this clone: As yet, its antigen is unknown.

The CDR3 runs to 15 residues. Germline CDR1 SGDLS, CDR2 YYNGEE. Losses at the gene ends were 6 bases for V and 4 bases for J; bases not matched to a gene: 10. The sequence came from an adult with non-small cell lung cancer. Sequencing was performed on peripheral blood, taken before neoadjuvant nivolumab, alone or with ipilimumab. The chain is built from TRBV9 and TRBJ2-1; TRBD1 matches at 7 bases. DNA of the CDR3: TGTGCCAGCACCGCCTCGGGACAGAATTACAATGAGCAGTTCTTC. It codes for CASTASGQNYNEQFF.